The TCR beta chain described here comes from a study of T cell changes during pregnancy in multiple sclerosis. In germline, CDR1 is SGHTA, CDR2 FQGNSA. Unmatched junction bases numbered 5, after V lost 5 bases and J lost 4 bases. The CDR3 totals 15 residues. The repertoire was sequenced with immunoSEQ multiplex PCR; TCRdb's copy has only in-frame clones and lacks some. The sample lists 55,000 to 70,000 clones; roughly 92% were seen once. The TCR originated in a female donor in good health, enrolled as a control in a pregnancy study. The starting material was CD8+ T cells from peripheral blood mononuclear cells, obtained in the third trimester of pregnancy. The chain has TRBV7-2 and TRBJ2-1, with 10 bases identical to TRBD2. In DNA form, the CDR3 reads TGTGCCAGCAGCCCCAAGCGGGGGGGTTACAATGAGCAGTTCTTC. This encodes CASSPKRGGYNEQFF.